Listed here are 18 T cell receptor beta chains from one sample, sequenced in a study of blood T cell repertoires in COVID-19. The repertoire was sequenced with immunoSEQ multiplex PCR; TCRdb's copy has only in-frame clones and lacks some. Of 54,000 or so clones in the sample, approximately 80% are singletons; the top ten hold about 3.5%. Sequencing was done on a sample of peripheral blood. These receptors all stem from a woman older than 75 with acute or convalescent COVID-19.

This chain uses TRBV7-9 with TRBJ1-1; D perhaps matches TRBD1 (5 bases). The CDR3 has 12 amino acids. The germline gives CDR1 SEHNR, CDR2 FQNEAQ (reference sequence). With 1 base removed from V and 6 bases from J, the gap between germline ends came to 6 bases. The CDR3 coding sequence is TGTGCCAGCAGCTTAGGGGGGGCTGAAGCTTTCTTT. Translating it yields CASSLGGAEAFF.

The chain combines TRBV19 with TRBJ1-4; 8 bases are a match to TRBD1. Germline lookup yields CDR1 LNHDA and CDR2 SQIVND (reference sequence). The CDR3 runs to 15 residues. V shed 1 base and J 6 bases; nucleotides not matched to a gene: 4. CDR3 sequence: CASSIAQGGHEKLFF. The CDR3 nucleotides read TGTGCCAGTAGTATAGCACAGGGGGGGCATGAAAAACTGTTTTTT. The variable domain in full, with the rest retrieved from reference TRBV19 and TRBJ1-4, is DGGITQSPKYLFRKEGQNVTLSCEQNLNHDAMYWYRQDPGQGLRLIYYSQIVNDFQKGDIAEGYSVSREKKESFPLTVTSAQKNPTAFYLCASSIAQGGHEKLFFGSGTQLSVL.

This chain uses TRBV28 with TRBJ1-1, with D perhaps TRBD1 (6 bases). The germline gives CDR1 MDHEN, CDR2 SYDVKM. The V and J ends lost 7 bases and 3 bases respectively, with 15 bases between them. The CDR3 is 14 amino acids. CDR3: CASTRGGVDTEAFF. DNA of the CDR3: TGTGCCAGCACCCGAGGGGGAGTCGACACTGAAGCTTTCTTT.

The CDR3 reads CASSLLGENQFF. CDR3 DNA: TGTGCCAGCAGTCTCCTGGGAGAAAATCAGTTCTTC. This sequence joins TRBV6-6 and TRBJ2-1; maybe TRBD2 (5 bases). Germline lookup yields CDR1 MNHNY and CDR2 SVGAGI (reference sequence). This CDR3 is 12 amino acids long. The V end was cut by 5 bases, the J end by 13 bases, with 15 bases between.

V gene TRBV27 combines with J gene TRBJ2-3, with 8 bases lining up with TRBD1. The length of the CDR3 is 16 residues. The germline V gene has CDR1 MNHEY and CDR2 SMNVEV (reference sequence). V was clipped by 5 bases and J by 0 bases; unmatched bases: 7. CDR3 nucleotide sequence: TGTGCCAGCAGTCCCCGACAGGGGATGAGCACAGATACGCAGTATTTT. This sequence encodes CASSPRQGMSTDTQYF.

The genes are TRBV3-1 (or the pseudogene TRBV3-2) and TRBJ1-2; D perhaps matches TRBD1 (5 bases). V lost 4 bases, J lost 6 bases, and 12 bases lay in between. The CDR3 spans 13 residues. CDR1 and CDR2 from the germline V gene are LGHDT and YNNKEL (reference sequence). CDR3 loop: CASSPWTRDGYTF. In DNA form, the CDR3 reads TGTGCCAGCAGCCCATGGACAAGAGATGGCTACACCTTC.

The V gene is TRBV7-9, the J gene TRBJ1-2; D call uncertain. CDR1 and CDR2 (germline): SEHNR, FQNEAQ (reference sequence). V lost 5 bases and J lost 8, with 12 bases in between. The length of the CDR3 is 12 residues. In DNA, the CDR3 is TGTGCCAGCAGCACAAGAATGTGGGGCTACACCTTC. It specifies CASSTRMWGYTF.

The chain joins TRBV6-2 or TRBV6-3 to TRBJ1-1; a possible D gene is TRBD1 (6 bases). In germline, CDR1 is MNHEY, CDR2 SVGEGT. The V and J ends lost 4 bases and 3 bases respectively, with 12 bases between them. The CDR3 spans 14 residues. The CDR3 loop is CASSFTSGDTEAFF. The CDR3 DNA follows: TGTGCCAGCAGTTTTACATCAGGGGACACTGAAGCTTTCTTT.

The chain recombines TRBV6-5 with TRBJ2-3, with a possible D match to TRBD1 (6 bases). Deletions cut 10 bases from V and 2 bases from J, with 13 bases between. Germline V gives CDR1 MNHEY, CDR2 SVGAGI. The CDR3 sequence is 13 residues long. In DNA form, the CDR3 reads TGTGCCACCAAGGACAGCCTCACAGATACGCAGTATTTT. Its protein product is CATKDSLTDTQYF.

This chain joins TRBV9 and TRBJ2-1, with 10 bases that match TRBD2. The germline CDR1 and CDR2 sequences are SGDLS and YYNGEE. The CDR3 runs 16 residues. V was clipped by 2 bases and J by 7 bases; unmatched bases: 9. This CDR3 reads CASSVTSGGGRNEQFF. The CDR3 DNA is TGTGCCAGCAGCGTCACGAGCGGGGGGGGCCGGAATGAGCAGTTCTTC.

The chain employs TRBV5-1 and TRBJ1-2, with 11 bases lining up with TRBD1. This CDR3 region has 16 residues. The germline gives CDR1 SGHRS, CDR2 YFSETQ. V dropped 1 base and J dropped 8; count of bases not matched to a gene: 10. CDR3 sequence reads: CASSLNPGQGGAGYTF. The CDR3 coding sequence is TGCGCCAGCAGCTTGAATCCGGGACAGGGGGGTGCGGGCTACACCTTC.

The chain uses TRBV5-4 and TRBJ1-6; D possibly corresponds to TRBD1 (6 bases). From germline, CDR1 is SGHNT and CDR2 YYREEE (reference sequence). The V and J ends lost 4 bases and 0 bases respectively, with 14 bases between them. This CDR3 region has 17 residues. The CDR3 DNA sequence: TGTGCCAGCAGCCCAGGACAGACGAGCTCCTATAATTCACCCCTCCACTTT. It specifies CASSPGQTSSYNSPLHF.

The rearrangement links TRBV5-1 to TRBJ1-3, with D tentatively TRBD1 (5 bases). CDR1 and CDR2 from the germline V gene are SGHRS and YFSETQ. This CDR3 comprises 15 residues. The V end lost 0 bases, the J end lost 2 bases, and 9 bases lay between the germline ends. CDR3 amino acids: CASSLDGRAGNTIYF. The CDR3 nucleotides are TGCGCCAGCAGCTTGGACGGCAGGGCTGGAAACACCATATATTTT.

To note about this clone: Other DNA sequences in the same sample also yield this CDR3. Here the CDR3 reads CASSLGQGGTEAFF. CDR3 DNA: TGCGCCAGCAGCTTGGGACAGGGCGGAACTGAAGCTTTCTTT. This rearrangement joins TRBV5-1 to TRBJ1-1; 7 bases fit TRBD1. V was pared by 0 bases and J by 5 bases, with 4 bases of the junction left unmatched. The CDR3 spans 14 residues. Germline V gives CDR1 SGHRS, CDR2 YFSETQ.

This clone was counted a single time. The chain employs TRBV28 and TRBJ1-3; unclear D gene. The V gene's germline CDR1 is MDHEN and CDR2 SYDVKM. The CDR3 totals 16 residues. Trimming took 1 base from V and 0 from J, leaving 10 bases between them. The CDR3 DNA reads TGTGCCAGCAGTTTATATCGGGATAGCTCTGGAAACACCATATATTTT. Translating gives CASSLYRDSSGNTIYF. Using reference TRBV28 and TRBJ1-3 for the parts outside the CDR3, the full variable domain is DVKVTQSSRYLVKRTGEKVFLECVQDMDHENMFWYRQDPGLGLRLIYFSYDVKMKEKGDIPEGYSVSREKKERFSLILESASTNQTSMYLCASSLYRDSSGNTIYFGEGSWLTVV.

In its sample, this clone was seen a few times. The chain joins TRBV9 to TRBJ2-2; tentative D call: TRBD2 (5 bases). V was pared by 1 base and J by 4 bases, with 8 bases between. Germline assignment: CDR1 SGDLS and CDR2 YYNGEE. The CDR3 sequence is 14 residues long. The CDR3 DNA reads TGTGCCAGCAGCGTACGTGGGAGCACCGGGGAGCTGTTTTTT. It yields the protein CASSVRGSTGELFF. Full variable domain (missing parts from reference TRBV9 and TRBJ2-2): DSGVTQTPKHLITATGQRVTLRCSPRSGDLSVYWYQQSLDQGLQFLIQYYNGEERAKGNILERFSAQQFPDLHSELNLSSLELGDSALYFCASSVRGSTGELFFGEGSRLTVL.

The CDR3 here is CASSPGGPGEQYF. In nucleotides, the CDR3 is TGTGCCAGCAGTCCGGGGGGCCCGGGAGAGCAGTACTTC. This sequence joins TRBV6-2 or TRBV6-3 and TRBJ2-7, with D possibly being TRBD2 (7 bases). Trimming removed 5 bases from V and 7 bases from J, with 15 bases in between. Germline CDR1 MNHEY, CDR2 SVGEGT. This CDR3 is 13 amino acids long.

V gene TRBV7-2 combines with J gene TRBJ2-7; D is unclear. V shed 3 bases and J shed 4 bases, with 10 bases lying between them. The CDR3 consists of 13 residues. Germline V CDR1 and CDR2: SGHTA, FQGNSA. CDR3: CASSFPQRYEQYF. The CDR3 DNA reads as TGTGCCAGCAGCTTTCCCCAGCGTTACGAGCAGTACTTC. Full variable domain (missing parts from reference TRBV7-2 and TRBJ2-7): GAGVSQSPSNKVTEKGKDVELRCDPISGHTALYWYRQSLGQGLEFLIYFQGNSAPDKSGLPSDRFSAERTGGSVSTLTIQRTQQEDSAVYLCASSFPQRYEQYFGPGTRLTVT.